The rows below give T cell receptor beta chains drawn from one sample of a study of blood T cell repertoires in COVID-19. Assay: immunoSEQ multiplex PCR; the TCRdb copy retains only in-frame clones and omits some. The repertoire includes some 390,000 clones, about 87% of them detected once, and over 2.5% sits in the top ten. Sequencing input: peripheral blood. Source of these receptors: a human donor in a cohort sampled during active COVID-19. Each CDR3 is given with its conserved first and last residue. Fields, in order: CDR3 DNA, CDR3 protein, J gene, clone size, V gene, D gene. The D gene is left open where the match is weak. The size of a clone is reported for some rows only, either as once, few or many, or as a class for expanded clones.

DNA: TGTGCCAGCAGCTTGGGTTCCGGGACAGGGGGCAGGGATGGCTACACCTTC; CDR3: CASSLGSGTGGRDGYTF; J: TRBJ1-2; size: .; V: TRBV7-9; D: TRBD1
DNA: TGTGCCAGCAGCTTAGCTCACTCCGGGACAGGGTCGTCCAATGAGCAGTTCTTC; CDR3: CASSLAHSGTGSSNEQFF; J: TRBJ2-1; size: .; V: TRBV7-2; D: TRBD1
DNA: TGTGCCTGGGGCAGGGTTAACACTGAAGCTTTCTTT; CDR3: CAWGRVNTEAFF; J: TRBJ1-1; size: .; V: TRBV30; D: .
DNA: TGTGCCAGCAGTTCGGGTTCCAACTATGGCTACACCTTC; CDR3: CASSSGSNYGYTF; J: TRBJ1-2; size: .; V: TRBV6-5; D: .
DNA: TGCGCCAGCAGCCGATCCACCGTTGGGCATCCTAATCAGCCCCAGCATTTT; CDR3: CASSRSTVGHPNQPQHF; J: TRBJ1-5; size: .; V: TRBV4-1; D: .
DNA: TGCGCCAGCAGCTTGGATAGCGGAGCCGCCTACGAGCAGTACTTC; CDR3: CASSLDSGAAYEQYF; J: TRBJ2-7; size: .; V: TRBV5-1; D: .
DNA: TGTGCCAGCCTTAGGGGTTGGGCTGAAGCTTTCTTT; CDR3: CASLRGWAEAFF; J: TRBJ1-1; size: once; V: TRBV28; D: .
DNA: TGCGCCAGCAGCTTGGAGTGGGGGGGCAATGAGCAGTTCTTC; CDR3: CASSLEWGGNEQFF; J: TRBJ2-1; size: few; V: TRBV5-1; D: TRBD2
DNA: TGTGCCAGTAGTATCGGGGCAGGGGGCGTCACCGGGGAGCTGTTTTTT; CDR3: CASSIGAGGVTGELFF; J: TRBJ2-2; size: few; V: TRBV19; D: TRBD1
DNA: TGTGCCAGCAGCTACCTGACAGGGATGGATGGCTACACCTTC; CDR3: CASSYLTGMDGYTF; J: TRBJ1-2; size: .; V: TRBV5-5; D: TRBD1
DNA: TGTGCCAGCAGTCCGATAGGAAGGGGGAGCAATCAGCCCCAGCATTTT; CDR3: CASSPIGRGSNQPQHF; J: TRBJ1-5; size: .; V: TRBV28; D: .
DNA: TGCAGTGCTAGTGAGGCTAGCGGGCTCTACGAGCAGTACTTC; CDR3: CSASEASGLYEQYF; J: TRBJ2-7; size: .; V: TRBV20-1; D: TRBD2
DNA: TGTGCCACCAGTACCGGGAGAGAGACCCAGTACTTC; CDR3: CATSTGRETQYF; J: TRBJ2-5; size: .; V: TRBV24-1; D: .
DNA: TGTGCCAGCAGCCGGAACAGGGACTCTGGAAACACCATATATTTT; CDR3: CASSRNRDSGNTIYF; J: TRBJ1-3; size: .; V: TRBV7-8; D: .
DNA: TGTGCCACCAGCAGAGTAGGAGCGGGAGCGAATAATGAGCAGTTCTTC; CDR3: CATSRVGAGANNEQFF; J: TRBJ2-1; size: .; V: TRBV15; D: TRBD2
DNA: TGTGCCAGCAGTTGGATAGGGGCCGTCACCTACGAGCAGTACTTC; CDR3: CASSWIGAVTYEQYF; J: TRBJ2-7; size: .; V: TRBV28; D: .
DNA: TGCGCCAGCAGCCAACGTCAGCAACAACCGGGTGGTGAAAAACTGTTTTTT; CDR3: CASSQRQQQPGGEKLFF; J: TRBJ1-4; size: .; V: TRBV4-1; D: .
DNA: TGTGCCAGCTCACCACCGGCGGATTCTGGAAACACCATATATTTT; CDR3: CASSPPADSGNTIYF; J: TRBJ1-3; size: .; V: TRBV18; D: .
DNA: TGTGCCAGCAGCTCCAGCGGGGAAGTATGGGAGCAGTACTTC; CDR3: CASSSSGEVWEQYF; J: TRBJ2-7; size: .; V: TRBV7-2; D: TRBD2
DNA: TGCGCCAGCAGCGCGAGCCTCGGGAACTACGAGCAGTACTTC; CDR3: CASSASLGNYEQYF; J: TRBJ2-7; size: .; V: TRBV5-1; D: .
DNA: TGTGCCAGCAGCCCCCGAGGGGAGGAATATGGCTACACCTTC; CDR3: CASSPRGEEYGYTF; J: TRBJ1-2; size: .; V: TRBV9; D: .
DNA: TGTGCCAGCACTAAGGAACCAAGGCGACCCAGGGATGAAGCTTTCTTT; CDR3: CASTKEPRRPRDEAFF; J: TRBJ1-1; size: .; V: TRBV2; D: .
DNA: TGTGCCAGCAGCCAGGGGGACTCCCCCTACAATGAGCAGTTCTTC; CDR3: CASSQGDSPYNEQFF; J: TRBJ2-1; size: .; V: TRBV4-2; D: .
DNA: TGTGCCAGCACCTTGGGTGCTAGGTTGGGCTACACCTTC; CDR3: CASTLGARLGYTF; J: TRBJ1-2; size: .; V: TRBV12-3/TRBV12-4; D: .
DNA: TGTGCCAGCAGCACCCACCCCCAGGGGCTAGACATGAACACTGAAGCTTTCTTT; CDR3: CASSTHPQGLDMNTEAFF; J: TRBJ1-1; size: .; V: TRBV9; D: .
DNA: TGTGCCAGCAGCTTACGGGTTGCCGGCGGGGAGACCCAGTACTTC; CDR3: CASSLRVAGGETQYF; J: TRBJ2-5; size: .; V: TRBV7-9; D: .
DNA: TGCGCCAGCAGCTTCCCTGGACAAAATCCGGGAGAGACCCAGTACTTC; CDR3: CASSFPGQNPGETQYF; J: TRBJ2-5; size: .; V: TRBV5-1; D: .
DNA: TGCGCCAGCAGCCAGCCGGACGTAGGAAGGGGTGGCTACACCTTC; CDR3: CASSQPDVGRGGYTF; J: TRBJ1-2; size: .; V: TRBV4-1; D: .
DNA: TGTGCCAGCAGCTCTACCATTTCTGCGGAGTCTACCTACGAGCAGTACTTC; CDR3: CASSSTISAESTYEQYF; J: TRBJ2-7; size: .; V: TRBV7-9; D: .
DNA: TGCGCCAGCAGCTTGGAGGACTTTTACTCTGGAAACACCATATATTTT; CDR3: CASSLEDFYSGNTIYF; J: TRBJ1-3; size: .; V: TRBV5-1; D: .
DNA: TGTGCCAGCAGCGTAGGACAGTTTTACGATGAGCAGTTCTTC; CDR3: CASSVGQFYDEQFF; J: TRBJ2-1; size: .; V: TRBV9; D: .
DNA: TGTGCCAGTAGTTCTGTTAGCGGGAGTTCAGATACGCAGTATTTT; CDR3: CASSSVSGSSDTQYF; J: TRBJ2-3; size: once; V: TRBV19; D: TRBD2
DNA: TGCGCCAGCAGCTTGGAGACTAGCGGGGGCCTCAATGAGCAGTTCTTC; CDR3: CASSLETSGGLNEQFF; J: TRBJ2-1; size: .; V: TRBV5-1; D: TRBD2
DNA: TGTGCCAGTAGTATGGGGAACAGGGCTAGCGGCCACAATGAGCAGTTCTTC; CDR3: CASSMGNRASGHNEQFF; J: TRBJ2-1; size: .; V: TRBV19; D: .
DNA: TGTGCCGTCCCGGGACAGGGCGTAAATTCACCCCTCCACTTT; CDR3: CAVPGQGVNSPLHF; J: TRBJ1-6; size: .; V: TRBV28; D: TRBD1
DNA: TGTGCCAGCAGCTTGCATGGCACAGATACGCAGTATTTT; CDR3: CASSLHGTDTQYF; J: TRBJ2-3; size: .; V: TRBV5-4; D: .
DNA: TGTGCCATCAGCCAAGACAGCGGGAGGGCCGGATATGAGCAGTTCTTC; CDR3: CAISQDSGRAGYEQFF; J: TRBJ2-1; size: .; V: TRBV10-3; D: TRBD2
DNA: TGTGCCAGCAGCTCAGCGGGGGTCACCGGGGAGCTGTTTTTT; CDR3: CASSSAGVTGELFF; J: TRBJ2-2; size: .; V: TRBV11-3; D: TRBD2
DNA: TGTGCCAGCACCGAAGGGGACGGGGGTGGGCCCCAGCATTTT; CDR3: CASTEGDGGGPQHF; J: TRBJ1-5; size: .; V: TRBV2; D: .
DNA: TGTGCCAGCAGCCGGGGATACTCCGGAGAGACCCAGTACTTC; CDR3: CASSRGYSGETQYF; J: TRBJ2-5; size: .; V: TRBV11-2; D: .
DNA: TGCGCCAGCAGCCAAGTTTGGCGGGGGGGCTCAGATACGCAGTATTTT; CDR3: CASSQVWRGGSDTQYF; J: TRBJ2-3; size: .; V: TRBV4-1; D: TRBD2
DNA: TGTGCCAGCAACCCTGACAGAGCTAACTATGGCTACACCTTC; CDR3: CASNPDRANYGYTF; J: TRBJ1-2; size: once; V: TRBV3-1/TRBV3-2; D: .
DNA: TGTGCCAGCAGCCAAGACAGGAGCCCATACAATGAGCAGTTCTTC; CDR3: CASSQDRSPYNEQFF; J: TRBJ2-1; size: .; V: TRBV5-4; D: .
DNA: TGTGCCAGCAGTGAATGGGGCCCGACCTTGGGCTACACCTTC; CDR3: CASSEWGPTLGYTF; J: TRBJ1-2; size: .; V: TRBV6-1; D: .
DNA: TGTGCCAGCAGCCAAGATTTGGCGGGGGTCTACGAGCAGTACTTC; CDR3: CASSQDLAGVYEQYF; J: TRBJ2-7; size: .; V: TRBV14; D: TRBD2
DNA: TGTGCCAGCAGTGAAGCCCGCCCTCGCGACAAAAAGCAGTACTTC; CDR3: CASSEARPRDKKQYF; J: TRBJ2-7; size: .; V: TRBV6-1; D: .
DNA: TGTGCCAGCAGCCAAGTCGGAGCGGGGGGCCGGTTCTTACACGAGCAGTACTTC; CDR3: CASSQVGAGGRFLHEQYF; J: TRBJ2-7; size: .; V: TRBV3-1/TRBV3-2; D: TRBD2
DNA: TGTGCCAGCAGCTTAGGCCAGGGGGATCGCGAAAAACTGTTTTTT; CDR3: CASSLGQGDREKLFF; J: TRBJ1-4; size: once; V: TRBV7-6; D: TRBD1
DNA: TGCGCCAGCAGCCAAGATACCGGACAGGGTCGAAATTCACCCCTCCACTTT; CDR3: CASSQDTGQGRNSPLHF; J: TRBJ1-6; size: .; V: TRBV4-1; D: TRBD1
DNA: TGTGCCACCAGCAGAGATCGGGACTTTGGCAGGGACGGCACAGATACGCAGTATTTT; CDR3: CATSRDRDFGRDGTDTQYF; J: TRBJ2-3; size: .; V: TRBV15; D: .
DNA: TGTGCCAGCAGCCAGAGCACAGGGCTTGAGACCCAGTACTTC; CDR3: CASSQSTGLETQYF; J: TRBJ2-5; size: .; V: TRBV7-2; D: .
DNA: TGCGCCAGCAGCTTCGCGGGGGGGAGCTACAATGAGCAGTTCTTC; CDR3: CASSFAGGSYNEQFF; J: TRBJ2-1; size: .; V: TRBV5-1; D: TRBD2
DNA: TGTGCCAGCAGCTCCGCCGACCGCTTGGGGGCGAATACGCAGTATTTT; CDR3: CASSSADRLGANTQYF; J: TRBJ2-3; size: .; V: TRBV7-3; D: .
DNA: TGTGCCAGCAGCCGAACAGTTTACCAAGAGACCCAGTACTTC; CDR3: CASSRTVYQETQYF; J: TRBJ2-5; size: few; V: TRBV5-4; D: .